What follows describes a single T cell receptor (beta chain). Its antigen target is currently unknown. No base-level quality is on record; no much larger clone is a single base apart. The time point tag for this specimen amounts to: patch test 1, 2 weeks after DPC sensitization. The label giving this sample's treatment or condition can be read as: therapeutic diphenylcyclopropenone sensitization with weekly scalp DPC. Blood at each patch-test visit was drawn before the patch test was applied. Patients were considered eligible if aged 18 to 70, diagnosed with alopecia and deemed suitable for DPC therapy, and patients were excluded if pregnant. Total RNA was isolated from unfractionated whole blood collected in Tempus Blood RNA tubes. These data belong to a study of human T cells and chemical hapten exposure (dated by TCRdb to about 2021). Some background on the complete study: For sensitization, 2% DPC in acetone was applied to an approximately 2 cm by approximately 2 cm area of upper inner arm skin. Patients additionally received weekly therapeutic DPC doses to the scalp throughout the approximately 24-week study period. Patch testing on the upper back used Finn chambers containing 0.01% DPC, with scoring done after 6 days according to International Contact Dermatitis Research Group standards. The patient cohort, mostly female, included alopecia areata with under or over 50% scalp involvement, alopecia totalis and alopecia universalis. Libraries were pooled for sequencing, and per-sample TCR yields varied mainly because of small differences in library volumes within the pool. Peripheral blood TCR repertoire changes were tracked in vivo in alopecia patients during primary and secondary sensitization to the hapten diphenylcyclopropenone (DPC). Blood was sampled from patients pre-sensitization (week 0) and at 2, 6 and about 24 weeks after DPC sensitization. Twenty-nine alopecia patients gave blood for TCR sequencing at one to four time points (pre-sensitization, 2, 6 and 24 weeks). Results the study describes overall, beyond this receptor: The number of PT1 expanded TCRs positively correlated with patch test score, significant at thresholds 8, 16 and 32 but not 4. The number of TCRs above 1 in 1000 frequency did not change with DPC sensitization; there was no evidence of global repertoire structure alterations. All patients had alopecia, a presumed autoimmune disease, so their immune response might differ from that of healthy individuals. Repeated subsampling changed both the strength of the expansion versus patch-test correlation and the threshold at which that correlation became significant. Expanded TCRs formed significantly more large CDR3 similarity clusters than pre-sensitization or healthy control sets, consistent with antigen-driven responses.

Taken from cysteine to phenylalanine, the CDR3 has 13 residues. The DNA shown is the 39-base CDR3, in frame from base 1. Sequences MNHEY (CDR1) and SVGEGT (CDR2) are obtained from the germline V gene. For this chain, trimming is 8 bases at the V end and 6 bases at the J end, and the number of junction bases without a gene match is 6. The library came from RACE. The data were produced on a NextSeq 500. During library preparation, unique molecular identifiers were attached to individual cDNA molecules so that TCRs could be counted quantitatively and reproducibly. From each blood RNA sample, both TCR alpha and TCR beta chains were sequenced. In the source study's methods: Samples had a median of 95,638 TCRs, with a range from roughly 23,224 to 750,000. The Decombinator software suite was used to annotate the V, J and CDR3 of the TCR reads. For the PS versus PT1 abundance plots, all samples were subsampled to the same number of TCRs (28,000). TCRs were defined as expanded if absent before sensitization and observed at least eight times at the 2-week time point. TCRdb cleaned the public reads at Q25 with fastp, built clones with MiXCR and kept in-frame beta chains. For every CDR3 protein sequence, its rows merge into one entry that carries the most common genes and DNA. The V and J calls follow TCRdb's processing rather than the paper's. The table for this sample lists around 300,000 distinct CDR3 sequences; about 7% of them were counted only once. The top ten hold 8.4% of the sample.

Here the sequenced sample was whole blood, taken in connection with sensitization to the hapten diphenylcyclopropenone (DPC). The receptor comes from a woman between 18 and 29 years old with alopecia areata. Some clones in this sample may be carry-over from other donors' samples. The chain is encoded by TRBV6-2 or TRBV6-3 joined to TRBJ2-3, with 9 bases matching TRBD2. The nucleotides read TGTGCCAGCCAACTAGCGGGCGGCGATACGCAGTATTTT. It is translated as CASQLAGGDTQYF.